The sequence of this TCR beta chain was determined in a study of T cells expressing NK-cell markers. Study context: Each TCR beta repertoire originated in sorted T cells that were CD3+CD56+NKG2C+, CD3+CD56+NKG2C- or CD3+CD56-NKG2C+. Most of the eight sequenced donors were HCMV-seropositive; one was seronegative. General observations from the study: The study found dominant NKG2C+ clonotypes at about 1.0-7.0% of CD8+ T cells in roughly six donors. Topping the CD3+CD56-NKG2C+ fraction as well were these clonotypes, in four donors.

TCRdb reprocessed the 5' RACE reads, keeping one entry per CDR3 protein, no DNA. This repertoire comprises about 550,000 distinct CDR3 sequences; its ten largest clones make up approximately 3.5%. The CDR3 is 15 amino acids. The germline V gene has CDR1 SGHNT and CDR2 YYREEE (reference sequence). Notes on this clonotype: Its specificity is unknown.

The clonotype originates from a man aged 18 to 29 in good health. The chain recombines TRBV5-4 with TRBJ1-1; TCRdb indicates TRBD1, and absent DNA this call remains unverified. Sequenced input: blood T cells: a sorted CD56 or NKG2C T cell subset, CD4+ or CD8+ T cells, or bulk PBMC T cells (not recorded which). The CDR3 reads CASSLVAWGGTEAFF.